These T cell receptor beta chains were read from a single sample in a study of T cell responses to AZD1222 COVID-19 vaccine. Measured with immunoSEQ multiplex PCR; TCRdb has only the in-frame clones, and not every one. The data contain around 130,000 clones, about 82% of them singletons. The sample consisted of peripheral blood, taken on day 0 of AZD1222 vaccination. Source of these receptors: an adult in good health. CDR3s include the opening cysteine and the closing phenylalanine or tryptophan. Each record gives: V gene, J gene, D gene, CDR3 protein. D genes are given only for firm matches.

TRBV6-1	TRBJ2-7	TRBD1	CASSEIWTGSYEQYF
TRBV9	TRBJ1-4	TRBD1	CASSPAGTGREKLFF
TRBV6-5	TRBJ1-2	TRBD1	CASRPGQGANYGYTF
TRBV27	TRBJ2-7	.	CASRIDGGIYYEQYF
TRBV27	TRBJ2-7	TRBD1	CASSLYRGSYEQYF
TRBV28	TRBJ1-1	.	CASSDSRAANTEAFF
TRBV7-9	TRBJ2-7	TRBD1	CASSFSGQTYEQYF
TRBV11-2	TRBJ2-3	.	CASSPLVVSSTDTQYF
TRBV9	TRBJ1-4	.	CASSKTEHNEKLFF
TRBV6-5	TRBJ1-2	TRBD1	CASSKTGNGYTF
TRBV5-1	TRBJ1-1	.	CASSLVTGTLPREAFF
TRBV4-3	TRBJ1-3	.	CASSQTGIGSGNTIYF
TRBV5-1	TRBJ2-5	.	CASSLGGYQETQYF
TRBV19	TRBJ2-1	TRBD2	CASSLGTSGIAEQFF
TRBV7-9	TRBJ2-5	TRBD2	CASSFFRGGETQYF
TRBV27	TRBJ2-1	.	CASSLEGGEQFF
TRBV14	TRBJ1-6	.	CASSAGVNSPLHF